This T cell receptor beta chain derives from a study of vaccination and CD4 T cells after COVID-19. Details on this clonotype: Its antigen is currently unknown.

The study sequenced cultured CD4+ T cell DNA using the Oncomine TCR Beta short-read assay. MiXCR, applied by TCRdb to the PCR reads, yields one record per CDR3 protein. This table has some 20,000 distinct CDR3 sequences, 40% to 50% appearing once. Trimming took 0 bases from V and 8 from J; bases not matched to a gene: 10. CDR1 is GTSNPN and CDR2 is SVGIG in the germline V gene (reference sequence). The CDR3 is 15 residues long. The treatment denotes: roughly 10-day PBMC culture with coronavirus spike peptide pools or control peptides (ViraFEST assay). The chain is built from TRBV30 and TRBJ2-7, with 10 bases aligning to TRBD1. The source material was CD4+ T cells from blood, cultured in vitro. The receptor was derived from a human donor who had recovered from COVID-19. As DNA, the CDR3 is TGTGCCTGGAGTGTACCTGGGGGACAGGGGTTAAAGCAGTACTTC. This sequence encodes CAWSVPGGQGLKQYF.